A selection of T cell receptor beta chains follows, all from one sample in a study of a mutant IDH1 vaccine in newly diagnosed glioma. The method was immunoSEQ multiplex PCR; TCRdb's version includes in-frame clones alone and lacks a portion of them. This sample has 9,500 to 12,000 clones, with 88% found just once. These receptors' targets are unknown. This specimen consisted of PBMCs, obtained from a glioma patient whose treatment included an IDH1 peptide vaccine. The receptor source for this set is a woman between 35 and 50 years old with glioma. Some clones in this sample may be carry-over from other donors' samples. Each CDR3 is given with its conserved first and last residue. The D gene is left open where the match is weak. The listing skips clone size in some rows; elsewhere it reads once, few, many or a size class.

TGCGCCAGCAGCGGGGGGGACAGGCAGAACACTGAAGCTTTCTTT,CASSGGDRQNTEAFF,TRBJ1-1,NA,TRBD1,TRBV5-1
TGTGCCAGCAGTGAGGGGCAGGGATTTGGCTACGAGCAGTACTTC,CASSEGQGFGYEQYF,TRBJ2-7,NA,NA,TRBV2
TGTGCCAGCAGTTCGACGGTGAACACTGAAGCTTTCTTT,CASSSTVNTEAFF,TRBJ1-1,NA,NA,TRBV28
TGTGCCAGTAAAAAAGGGGGGAGGGCCTTTGGCACAGATACGCAGTATTTT,CASKKGGRAFGTDTQYF,TRBJ2-3,once,NA,TRBV19
TGTGCCAGCAGTTACGAAGGGCAGCCCCAGCATTTT,CASSYEGQPQHF,TRBJ1-5,NA,NA,TRBV6-6
TGCGCCAGCAGTGAGTCGTGGAGCCAAGAGACCCAGTACTTC,CASSESWSQETQYF,TRBJ2-5,NA,NA,TRBV10-1
TGTGCCAGCAGTAATGGACAGGGACCCTACGAGCAGTACTTC,CASSNGQGPYEQYF,TRBJ2-7,NA,TRBD1,TRBV27
TGTGCCAGCAGCGTAGACTGGGGACAGGGCTACTATGGCTACACCTTC,CASSVDWGQGYYGYTF,TRBJ1-2,NA,TRBD1,TRBV9
TGTGCCAGCAGTGCATTAAGCCAGACCCTCAAAAACATTCAGTACTTC,CASSALSQTLKNIQYF,TRBJ2-4,NA,NA,TRBV27
TGTGCCAGCAGTGATCGGGACAGGGACGTTGGGTTTTACGGCTACACCTTC,CASSDRDRDVGFYGYTF,TRBJ1-2,NA,TRBD1,TRBV7-9
TGTGCCAGCAGCTCCGGACATCATCAGCCCCAGCATTTT,CASSSGHHQPQHF,TRBJ1-5,NA,NA,TRBV7-6
TGTGCCAGCAAGTCTTCAGCGGGGAACAATGAGCAGTTCTTC,CASKSSAGNNEQFF,TRBJ2-1,NA,TRBD2,TRBV5-8
TGTGCCAGCAGTGGGACGGGCCATGAGCAGTTCTTC,CASSGTGHEQFF,TRBJ2-1,medium-sized,NA,TRBV6-5
TGCGCCAGCAGTGCGGAGAAACCTAGCTCCTACGAGCAGTACTTC,CASSAEKPSSYEQYF,TRBJ2-7,NA,NA,TRBV10-2
TGTGCCAGCAGCACCGGACAGGGCTCCTACGAGCAGTACTTC,CASSTGQGSYEQYF,TRBJ2-7,NA,TRBD1,TRBV27
TGTGCCAGCAGCTGGGGACAGGAGAACTATGGCTACACCTTC,CASSWGQENYGYTF,TRBJ1-2,NA,TRBD1,TRBV7-9
TGTGCCTGGAGTGGGAACGGTCGAGGTCAGCCCCAGCATTTT,CAWSGNGRGQPQHF,TRBJ1-5,NA,NA,TRBV30
TGCGCCAGCAGCTTGGCCGTCGGGGACACGATAAAAATGAACACTGAAGCTTTCTTT,CASSLAVGDTIKMNTEAFF,TRBJ1-1,once,NA,TRBV5-1
TGTGCCAGCAGCTCAGACCCGGGACAGCACTATGGCTACACCTTC,CASSSDPGQHYGYTF,TRBJ1-2,NA,TRBD1,TRBV7-6
TGTGCCAGCAGCTCGCCCAGATTAGGAAACACCATATATTTT,CASSSPRLGNTIYF,TRBJ1-3,NA,NA,TRBV7-9
TGTGCCATCAGGGCACAGGGGCTGAGAGGCTACACCTTC,CAIRAQGLRGYTF,TRBJ1-2,few,TRBD1,TRBV10-3
TGTGCCAGCAGCCCGGACAGGGGGATGCAGACCCAGTACTTC,CASSPDRGMQTQYF,TRBJ2-5,NA,TRBD1,TRBV14
TGCGCCAGCACCCAACGAACAGGGTTCTATGGCTACACCTTC,CASTQRTGFYGYTF,TRBJ1-2,NA,NA,TRBV23-1
TGTGCCAGCAGCCCTAGGGAAGGACATACCTACGAGCAGTACTTC,CASSPREGHTYEQYF,TRBJ2-7,NA,NA,TRBV11-2
TGTGCCAGTAGTATGCACCAGGGGGTGAGCACTGAAGCTTTCTTT,CASSMHQGVSTEAFF,TRBJ1-1,NA,TRBD1,TRBV19
TGCGCCAGCAGTGAAACCCGGGACCCCCGGGGCCACGAGCAGTACTTC,CASSETRDPRGHEQYF,TRBJ2-7,NA,NA,TRBV10-1
TGTGCCAGCAGCAAAGGGGCCAGGGAGGTTGATGGCTACACCTTC,CASSKGAREVDGYTF,TRBJ1-2,NA,NA,TRBV21-1
TGTGCCAGCAGCCACCGTTCCGGGGGCTACACCTTC,CASSHRSGGYTF,TRBJ1-2,NA,NA,TRBV7-2
TGTGCCTGGACCGAGGGGGGGGCTTGGTACAATGAGCAGTTCTTC,CAWTEGGAWYNEQFF,TRBJ2-1,NA,NA,TRBV30
TGTGCCAGCAGGTTAGCGGGGGCAATCACAGATACGCAGTATTTT,CASRLAGAITDTQYF,TRBJ2-3,NA,TRBD2,TRBV27
TGTGCCAGCAGTGAAGCGAAAACCTACGAGCAGTACTTC,CASSEAKTYEQYF,TRBJ2-7,NA,NA,TRBV2
TGTGCCAGCAGTTACCTGGGGACCCAGTACTTC,CASSYLGTQYF,TRBJ2-5,NA,NA,TRBV6-6
TGCGCCAGCAGCCAAGAGGGTCGGGTTGGGGCCAACGTCCTGACTTTC,CASSQEGRVGANVLTF,TRBJ2-6,NA,NA,TRBV4-1
TGTGCCAGCAGGTCCTTCGGGGGCTATGGCTACACCTTC,CASRSFGGYGYTF,TRBJ1-2,NA,NA,TRBV27
TGCGCCAGCAGTGCGGGACAAACTAGCACAGATACGCAGTATTTT,CASSAGQTSTDTQYF,TRBJ2-3,NA,NA,TRBV10-2
TGTGCCAGCAGCGCGGCACGACTAGCGGGAAGTGCAGATACGCAGTATTTT,CASSAARLAGSADTQYF,TRBJ2-3,once,TRBD2,TRBV7-9
TGCAGCGCCCTGTCCCGGGACAGGGAATGGGGCACTGAAGCTTTCTTT,CSALSRDREWGTEAFF,TRBJ1-1,few,TRBD1,TRBV29-1
TGTGCCAGTAGTACCCAAAGGACAGTGAGCTCCTACGAGCAGTACTTC,CASSTQRTVSSYEQYF,TRBJ2-7,NA,NA,TRBV19
TGCAGCGTCGAGGAGGGGGACGGAAAAAACATTCAGTACTTC,CSVEEGDGKNIQYF,TRBJ2-4,NA,NA,TRBV29-1
TGTGCCAGCAGACCGATGCGATACGTCGCGGGAGATGCCGGGGAGCTGTTTTTT,CASRPMRYVAGDAGELFF,TRBJ2-2,NA,TRBD2,TRBV28
TGTGCCAGCAGCTTGGGGACAGGGAGAACTGAAGCTTTCTTT,CASSLGTGRTEAFF,TRBJ1-1,few,TRBD1,TRBV5-6
TGTGCCAGCAGCCAACTGGAGGGGGCCGTGGATGAGCAGTTCTTC,CASSQLEGAVDEQFF,TRBJ2-1,NA,NA,TRBV4-2
TGTGCCAGCAGCTTAGTTGGGGGGGATGGTCAGCCCCAGCATTTT,CASSLVGGDGQPQHF,TRBJ1-5,NA,NA,TRBV7-8
TGCGCCAGCAGCTTGTTGGGGACGGAGCAAGAGACCCAGTACTTC,CASSLLGTEQETQYF,TRBJ2-5,NA,NA,TRBV5-1
TGTGCCAGCACGGACAGAGCCTACGAGCAGTACTTC,CASTDRAYEQYF,TRBJ2-7,NA,NA,TRBV2
TGTGCCAGCAGCCCCGGGGATAGGGACGAGCAGTACTTC,CASSPGDRDEQYF,TRBJ2-7,NA,NA,TRBV6-5
TGTGCCAGCAGTCCCAAACAGGGGGATGAGCAGTTCTTC,CASSPKQGDEQFF,TRBJ2-1,NA,TRBD1,TRBV27
TGTGCCAGCAGCGCTCATACCTGGACAGCTAGCACAGATACGCAGTATTTT,CASSAHTWTASTDTQYF,TRBJ2-3,once,NA,TRBV5-8
TGTGCCAGCAGCCCCAGCCGGAGGGAGACCCAGTACTTC,CASSPSRRETQYF,TRBJ2-5,NA,NA,TRBV14
TGTGCCATCAGTACAGGGAGGGGTTCGGAGTACTTC,CAISTGRGSEYF,TRBJ2-7,NA,NA,TRBV10-3
TGTGCCAGCATGGCCGGGGGCTATGGCTACACCTTC,CASMAGGYGYTF,TRBJ1-2,NA,NA,TRBV25-1
TGTGCCAGCAGCACAAGTGGGACAGCTCGTGGCTACACCTTC,CASSTSGTARGYTF,TRBJ1-2,NA,TRBD1,TRBV9
TGTGCCAGCAGCTTGGGGGTTTACGAGCAGTACTTC,CASSLGVYEQYF,TRBJ2-7,NA,NA,TRBV5-6